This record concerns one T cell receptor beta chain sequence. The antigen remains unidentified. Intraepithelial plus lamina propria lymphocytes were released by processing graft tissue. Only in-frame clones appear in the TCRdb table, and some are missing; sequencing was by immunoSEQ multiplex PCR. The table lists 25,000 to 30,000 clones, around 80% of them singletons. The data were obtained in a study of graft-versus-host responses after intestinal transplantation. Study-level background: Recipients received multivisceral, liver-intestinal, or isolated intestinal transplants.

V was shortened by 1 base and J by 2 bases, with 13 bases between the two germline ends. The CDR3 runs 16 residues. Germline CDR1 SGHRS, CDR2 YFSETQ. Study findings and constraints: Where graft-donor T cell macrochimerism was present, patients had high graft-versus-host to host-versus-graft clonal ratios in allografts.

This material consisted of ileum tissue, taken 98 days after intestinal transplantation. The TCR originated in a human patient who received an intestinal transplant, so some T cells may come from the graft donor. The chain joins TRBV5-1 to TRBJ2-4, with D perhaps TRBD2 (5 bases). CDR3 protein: CASSLMVGGTKNIQYF. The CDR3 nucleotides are TGCGCCAGCAGCTTGATGGTCGGAGGAACCAAAAACATTCAGTACTTC.